Shown below are 20 T cell receptor beta chains from a single sample sequenced in a study of blood T cell repertoires in COVID-19. Assay: immunoSEQ multiplex PCR; the TCRdb copy retains only in-frame clones and omits some. This sample carries about 240,000 clones, about 83% of them seen once, and the ten largest clones take over 4.5%. The specimen sequenced was peripheral blood. Receptor source: a human donor in a cohort sampled during active COVID-19.

The CDR3, as DNA: TGTGCCAGCAGCCGACAGACAGGGGTAAACATTCAGTACTTC. It yields the protein CASSRQTGVNIQYF. V usage is TRBV3-1 (or the pseudogene TRBV3-2) and J usage is TRBJ2-4; 8 bases map to TRBD1. V dropped 4 bases and J dropped 6; count of bases not matched to a gene: 5. Per the germline V gene, CDR1 is LGHDT and CDR2 is YNNKEL (reference sequence). The CDR3 spans 14 residues.

The chain combines TRBV11-2 with TRBJ1-1; 7 bases fit TRBD1. CDR3 length equals 13 residues. The V gene end was trimmed by 1 base and the J gene end by 8 bases; junction bases not matched to a gene: 4. Per the germline V gene, CDR1 is SGHAT and CDR2 is FQNNGV. The CDR3: CASSLGGQDEAFF. In nucleotides, the CDR3 is TGTGCCAGCAGCTTAGGAGGACAGGACGAAGCTTTCTTT.

This clone was seen repeatedly, ten times or more. Here the CDR3 DNA reads TGTGCCAGCTCCCCCCAAGGGGCCTTGGATGGCTACACCTTC. It is translated as CASSPQGALDGYTF. The chain couples TRBV18 to TRBJ1-2; possibly TRBD1 for D (5 bases). Germline CDR1 and CDR2: KGHSH and LQKENI. The V end was cut by 6 bases, the J end by 6 bases, with 17 bases between. This CDR3 is 14 amino acids long.

This clone was observed once. The genes are TRBV2 and TRBJ2-1, with a possible D match to TRBD2 (5 bases). The length of the CDR3 is 14 residues. Deletions cut 8 bases from V and 8 bases from J, with 19 bases between. Germline V lookup: CDR1 SNHLY, CDR2 FYNNEI. This chain's CDR3 is CASSPVTRADEQFF. The CDR3 nucleotides are TGTGCCAGCTCCCCGGTCACTAGGGCGGATGAGCAGTTCTTC.

The rearrangement links TRBV7-3 to TRBJ2-2; TRBD1 agrees at 7 bases. V lost 2 bases to trimming and J lost 4 bases; unmatched junction nucleotides: 4. The CDR3 is 15 residues long. Germline CDR1 reads SGHTA; CDR2 reads FQGTGA. The CDR3 reads CASSLLQGSTGELFF. CDR3 coding DNA: TGTGCCAGCAGCTTATTACAGGGGAGCACCGGGGAGCTGTTTTTT.

The chain couples TRBV7-9 to TRBJ2-5; D uncertain. Trimming stripped 7 bases from V and 5 bases from J, with 17 bases between. The CDR3 covers 14 residues. Germline CDR1 reads SEHNR; CDR2 reads FQNEAQ (reference sequence). The CDR3 sequence is CASTPPLQEETQYF. The CDR3 coding sequence is TGTGCCAGCACCCCCCCTCTCCAAGAGGAGACCCAGTACTTC.

In this sample, this clone turned up once. This rearrangement joins TRBV6-1 to TRBJ1-5; D not certain. Trimming cost V 2 bases and J 4 bases, with 9 bases left between them. The CDR3 length is 14 residues. CDR1 and CDR2 from the germline V gene are MNHNS and SASEGT. The CDR3 coding sequence is TGTGCCAGCAGTGAAACGTGGGAGAATCAGCCCCAGCATTTT. Residues: CASSETWENQPQHF.

The chain links TRBV4-2 to TRBJ2-7, with D possibly matching TRBD2 (6 bases). V was pared by 4 bases and J by 1 base, with 14 bases between. The germline V gene encodes CDR1 LGHNA and CDR2 YNFKEQ. This CDR3 has 15 amino acids. Written as DNA, the CDR3 is TGTGCCAGCAGCCTCGGGACTGAACAGTCCTACGAGCAGTACTTC. Amino acids: CASSLGTEQSYEQYF.

The V and J genes are TRBV28 and TRBJ2-5; D might be TRBD1 (5 bases). Looked up from germline, CDR1 is MDHEN and CDR2 is SYDVKM. The ends were cut back, 5 bases at V and 4 bases at J, with 14 bases in the middle. This CDR3 is built from 14 residues. The CDR3 protein is CASSPGQIAETQYF. The CDR3 region has the DNA TGTGCCAGCAGTCCTGGACAAATTGCAGAGACCCAGTACTTC.

This chain joins TRBV4-2 and TRBJ1-2; D is perhaps TRBD1 (5 bases). V was pared by 1 base and J by 8 bases, with 17 bases between. CDR1 and CDR2 (germline): LGHNA, YNFKEQ. The CDR3 is 15 amino acids. The CDR3 reads CASSQAWGRDRGYTF. CDR3 nucleotides: TGTGCCAGCAGCCAAGCGTGGGGGAGGGATCGAGGCTACACCTTC.

CDR3 in amino acids: CASSPKQYF. In nucleotides, the CDR3 is TGCGCCAGCAGCCCCAAGCAGTACTTC. V usage is TRBV5-1 and J usage is TRBJ2-7; D not resolved. Trimming removed 4 bases at V and 8 bases at J, with 4 bases between. Germline CDR1 reads SGHRS; CDR2 reads YFSETQ. The CDR3 has 9 amino acids.

The rearrangement uses TRBV5-1 and TRBJ2-5; TRBD1 agrees at 9 bases. The V segment lost 4 bases and the J segment 4 bases; nucleotides outside the gene matches: 8. The length of the CDR3 is 15 residues. Germline CDR1 is SGHRS and CDR2 is YFSETQ. Written as DNA, the CDR3 is TGCGCCAGCAGCATTAGGACAGGGGATGGAGAGACCCAGTACTTC. It translates to CASSIRTGDGETQYF.

The rearrangement uses TRBV28 and TRBJ2-1; D gene unclear. The CDR3 is 11 amino acids. The V gene lost 2 bases and the J gene lost 9 bases, with 5 bases spanning the gap. The V gene's germline CDR1 is MDHEN and CDR2 SYDVKM. The DNA for the CDR3 is TGTGCCAGCAGTTTAGTTAGTGAGCAGTTCTTC. Translation gives CASSLVSEQFF. The full variable domain, rest sourced from reference TRBV28 and TRBJ2-1, is DVKVTQSSRYLVKRTGEKVFLECVQDMDHENMFWYRQDPGLGLRLIYFSYDVKMKEKGDIPEGYSVSREKKERFSLILESASTNQTSMYLCASSLVSEQFFGPGTRLTVL.

In its sample, this clone was seen once. The V and J genes are TRBV6-5 and TRBJ2-5; TRBD1 agrees at 8 bases. Germline lookup yields CDR1 MNHEY and CDR2 SVGAGI. Unmatched junction bases numbered 6, after V lost 4 bases and J lost 2 bases. CDR3 size: 15 residues. CDR3 amino acids: CASSWTGTLQETQYF. The CDR3 coding sequence is TGTGCCAGCAGTTGGACAGGGACCTTACAAGAGACCCAGTACTTC.

The chain carries TRBV5-4 and TRBJ1-2, with no clear D. The V and J ends lost 3 bases and 2 bases respectively, with 11 bases between them. Germline V gene sequence: CDR1 SGHNT, CDR2 YYREEE (reference sequence). There are 14 residues in the CDR3. The CDR3 here is CASSSLRGNYGYTF. In nucleotides, the CDR3 is TGTGCCAGCAGCTCCTTACGGGGAAACTATGGCTACACCTTC.

The rearrangement uses TRBV12-5 and TRBJ2-3; 13 bases are shared with TRBD2. The length of the CDR3 is 17 residues. Per germline, CDR1 LGHNT and CDR2 FRNRAP. The ends lost 1 base at V and 2 bases at J; junction bases unmatched: 3. The CDR3 coding sequence is TGTGCTAGTGGTTTGGCGGGACTAGCGGGGATCACAGATACGCAGTATTTT. The encoded protein is CASGLAGLAGITDTQYF.

The chain carries TRBV19 and TRBJ1-6; TRBD1 agrees at 10 bases. The germline V gene encodes CDR1 LNHDA and CDR2 SQIVND (reference sequence). This CDR3 has 15 residues. V was pared by 6 bases and J by 8 bases, with 7 bases of the junction left unmatched. CDR3 loop: CASSLTGGRDSPLHF. The CDR3 DNA reads TGTGCCAGTAGCCTGACAGGGGGCCGGGATTCACCCCTCCACTTT.

The gene calls are TRBV5-1 and TRBJ2-1; D is ambiguous. V gave up 6 bases and J gave up 12 bases, with 7 bases separating them. Per germline, CDR1 SGHRS and CDR2 YFSETQ. There are 9 residues in the CDR3. The CDR3 is CASNIPQFF. CDR3 sequence (DNA): TGCGCCAGCAACATCCCGCAGTTCTTC.

The chain is built from TRBV24-1 and TRBJ1-5; D is perhaps TRBD1 (5 bases). Trimming shortened V by 9 bases and J by 6 bases, and 11 bases separated the two germline ends. The CDR3 covers 12 residues. The germline gives CDR1 KGHDR, CDR2 SFDVKD. The CDR3 loop is CATGGEGQPQHF. The CDR3 DNA reads TGTGCCACCGGGGGGGAGGGTCAGCCCCAGCATTTT.

This sequence joins TRBV24-1 and TRBJ2-1, with D perhaps TRBD1 (6 bases). The V end was cut by 3 bases, the J end by 7 bases, with 15 bases between. Germline CDR1 KGHDR, CDR2 SFDVKD. The CDR3 is made up of 15 amino acids. Here the CDR3 reads CATSDPTSQGNEQFF. The CDR3 nucleotides read TGTGCCACCAGTGATCCTACCTCACAGGGAAATGAGCAGTTCTTC.